Each of the 24 T cell receptor beta chains below was sequenced from the same sample in a study of control samples from healthy donors and cancer patients. Sequencing was performed with immunoSEQ multiplex PCR; in TCRdb, only in-frame clones are kept and a portion is missing. The table shows fewer than 150,000 clones, with around 93% occurring only once. The material sequenced was blood. All receptors derive from a young man in good health.

This rearrangement joins TRBV2 to TRBJ2-5, with TRBD1 matching 10 bases. Looked up from germline, CDR1 is SNHLY and CDR2 is FYNNEI. V dropped 3 bases and J dropped 5; count of bases not matched to a gene: 12. The CDR3 is 17 amino acids. The chain's CDR3 is CASSDLPGQGLRETQYF. The CDR3 DNA sequence: TGTGCCAGCAGTGATCTTCCGGGACAGGGGTTAAGGGAGACCCAGTACTTC.

V gene TRBV27 combines with J gene TRBJ1-6; D call uncertain. The germline CDR1 and CDR2 sequences are MNHEY and SMNVEV (reference sequence). The V and J ends lost 3 bases and 8 bases respectively, with 14 bases between them. The CDR3 extends over 15 amino acids. The CDR3 is CASSFRGSGYSPLHF. The CDR3 nucleotides are TGTGCCAGCAGTTTCCGGGGAAGCGGGTATTCACCCCTCCACTTT.

The chain employs TRBV19 and TRBJ2-3; 9 bases are shared with TRBD1. This CDR3 region has 16 residues. CDR1 is LNHDA and CDR2 is SQIVND in the germline V gene (reference sequence). After removal of 5 bases from V and 4 bases from J, the junction contained 10 bases not matched to a gene. CDR3 sequence: CASSGWTGAIPDTQYF. CDR3 coding DNA: TGTGCCAGTAGTGGGTGGACAGGGGCCATTCCAGATACGCAGTATTTT.

This chain links TRBV9 with TRBJ1-3; perhaps TRBD1 as D (5 bases). The germline V gene encodes CDR1 SGDLS and CDR2 YYNGEE. CDR3 size: 15 residues. V dropped 4 bases and J dropped 2 bases, with 13 bases sitting between them. CDR3 nucleotides: TGTGCCAGCAGCACGGGCAGGGAGGCTGGAAACACCATATATTTT. This encodes CASSTGREAGNTIYF.

The chain recombines TRBV19 with TRBJ1-1; TRBD1 is a possible D gene (5 bases). Trimming took 4 bases from V and 1 from J, leaving 13 bases between them. Germline V lookup: CDR1 LNHDA, CDR2 SQIVND (reference sequence). CDR3 length: 15 residues. CDR3 amino acids: CASSTQGLANTEAFF. As DNA, the CDR3 is TGTGCCAGTAGTACCCAGGGCCTCGCGAACACTGAAGCTTTCTTT.

J is TRBJ2-7 and V is TRBV6-5; D may be TRBD1 (6 bases). The V end was cut by 7 bases, the J end by 3 bases, with 13 bases between. Germline V CDR1 and CDR2: MNHEY, SVGAGI. This CDR3 has 13 residues. CDR3 nucleotide sequence: TGTGCCAGCACTCGGGACATCAACTACGAGCAGTACTTC. This encodes CASTRDINYEQYF.

The V and J genes are TRBV9 and TRBJ2-5; 8 nucleotides agree with TRBD2. V trimming: 4 bases; J trimming: 5 bases; junction bases outside the gene matches: 7. The length of the CDR3 is 14 residues. CDR1 SGDLS and CDR2 YYNGEE come from the germline V gene. DNA for the CDR3: TGTGCCAGCAGCCCCCTGACTAGCGAGGAGACCCAGTACTTC. Its protein is CASSPLTSEETQYF.

This clone was seen just once. The chain employs TRBV10-3 and TRBJ2-7; 12 bases are shared with TRBD1. CDR1 and CDR2 (germline): ENHRY, SYGVKD. The CDR3 runs 15 residues. Germline trimming cut 6 bases from V and 5 bases from J; bases unmatched to any gene: 8. The DNA for the CDR3 is TGTGCCATCAGCCAGGGGACAGGGGGCGGCGACGAGCAGTACTTC. Translating gives CAISQGTGGGDEQYF.

This chain uses TRBV9 with TRBJ2-1; no clear D. The CDR3 length is 15 residues. Trimming removed 4 bases at V and 6 bases at J, with 17 bases between. Per the germline V gene, CDR1 is SGDLS and CDR2 is YYNGEE. In DNA form, the CDR3 reads TGTGCCAGCAGCCCCATTGGCAGGTCCGGCAATGAGCAGTTCTTC. Translating gives CASSPIGRSGNEQFF.

The chain joins TRBV15 to TRBJ1-1; D is possibly TRBD1 (5 bases). There are 15 residues in the CDR3. The ends were cut back, 5 bases at V and 0 bases at J, with 13 bases in the middle. Germline V gene lookup returns CDR1 LNHNV and CDR2 YYDKDF (reference sequence). CDR3 nucleotides: TGTGCCACCAGCGAAGCACAGGACTTGAACACTGAAGCTTTCTTT. This translates into CATSEAQDLNTEAFF.

The V and J genes are TRBV6-4 and TRBJ2-1; D is perhaps TRBD2 (5 bases). The germline V gene encodes CDR1 MRHNA and CDR2 SNTAGT. V was cut by 0 bases and J by 10 bases, with 13 bases left in between. The CDR3 totals 14 residues. The CDR3: CASSDSSAPGEQFF. The CDR3 coding sequence is TGTGCCAGCAGTGACTCCTCGGCCCCGGGGGAGCAGTTCTTC.

The DNA of the CDR3 is TGTGCCAGCTCGAAAGCCACTGAAGCTTTCTTT. It specifies CASSKATEAFF. The chain is built from TRBV18 and TRBJ1-1, with D hard to call. CDR1 KGHSH and CDR2 LQKENI come from the germline V gene. Trimming shortened V by 6 bases and J by 4 bases, and 6 bases separated the two germline ends. This CDR3 has 11 residues.

The rearrangement links TRBV7-9 to TRBJ1-1; D gene ambiguous. V shed 5 bases and J shed 5 bases, with 15 bases lying between them. Germline assignment: CDR1 SEHNR and CDR2 FQNEAQ (reference sequence). The CDR3 is made up of 14 amino acids. The CDR3 here is CASSGEKGRTEAFF. CDR3 nucleotide sequence: TGTGCCAGCAGCGGGGAGAAAGGGAGGACTGAAGCTTTCTTT.

This sequence joins TRBV6-2 or TRBV6-3 and TRBJ2-3; perhaps TRBD2 as D (5 bases). CDR3 length: 14 amino acids. V was shortened by 4 bases and J by 2 bases, with 10 bases between the two germline ends. CDR1 and CDR2 (germline): MNHEY, SVGEGT. In DNA form, the CDR3 reads TGTGCCAGCAGTTTGAGGGAGATCACAGATACGCAGTATTTT. It codes for CASSLREITDTQYF.

The chain carries TRBV6-5 and TRBJ1-5; 7 bases map to TRBD1. CDR3 length: 13 residues. Germline assignment: CDR1 MNHEY and CDR2 SVGAGI. The ends lost 5 bases at V and 9 bases at J; junction bases unmatched: 7. For the CDR3, the DNA is TGTGCCAGCAGTAGACAGGGAGTTGGGCCCCAGCATTTT. Residues: CASSRQGVGPQHF.

The chain employs TRBV11-2 and TRBJ2-3; unclear D gene. This CDR3 comprises 15 residues. With 0 bases removed from V and 1 base from J, the gap between germline ends came to 8 bases. Germline-derived CDR1 and CDR2 are SGHAT and FQNNGV. The DNA for the CDR3 is TGTGCCAGCAGCTTAGAAAGTCTTGGCACAGATACGCAGTATTTT. Translation: CASSLESLGTDTQYF.

The chain links TRBV6-5 to TRBJ1-2; 10 bases map to TRBD1. Germline-derived CDR1 and CDR2 are MNHEY and SVGAGI. The CDR3 has 15 amino acids. Trimming took 7 bases from V and 4 from J; bases not matched to a gene: 9. The CDR3 DNA sequence: TGTGCCAGCAACAAACCGGACAGGGGGTTCTATGGCTACACCTTC. This gives the protein CASNKPDRGFYGYTF.

The rearrangement joins TRBV10-3 to TRBJ1-5; 7 bases line up with TRBD1. The CDR3 has 15 residues. Germline V CDR1 and CDR2: ENHRY, SYGVKD. V gave up 0 bases and J gave up 6 bases; unmatched junction bases: 5. This CDR3 reads CAISESKGARQPQHF. In DNA, the CDR3 is TGTGCCATCAGTGAGTCGAAGGGGGCGCGTCAGCCCCAGCATTTT.

This sequence joins TRBV19 and TRBJ2-2; D is uncertain. The CDR3 spans 13 residues. Germline V gene sequence: CDR1 LNHDA, CDR2 SQIVND (reference sequence). Trimming took off 5 bases at V and 4 bases at J, with 8 bases between the two ends. In nucleotides, the CDR3 is TGTGCCAGTAGTGGGCTCTTCACCGGGGAGCTGTTTTTT. It encodes CASSGLFTGELFF.

V usage is TRBV4-1 and J usage is TRBJ1-6; TRBD1 matches 8 bases. The CDR3 spans 16 residues. With V trimmed by 8 bases and J by 1 base, 7 bases remained unmatched. In germline, CDR1 is MGHRA, CDR2 YSYEKL. In nucleotides, the CDR3 is TGCGCCAGCGGGCAGGGGGCCCGGTCCTATAATTCACCCCTCCACTTT. Translation: CASGQGARSYNSPLHF.

With regard to this clone: This sample includes further DNA sequences coding for the same CDR3. The chain employs TRBV5-4 and TRBJ1-2; 7 bases map to TRBD1. J lost 8 bases, V lost 6 bases, and 19 bases had no gene match. The CDR3 has 16 amino acids. Germline V lookup: CDR1 SGHNT, CDR2 YYREEE (reference sequence). The CDR3 spells CASTPVWDRDRVGYTF. The CDR3 DNA is TGTGCCAGCACTCCCGTCTGGGACAGAGATAGAGTGGGCTACACCTTC.

In DNA form, the CDR3 reads TGCGCCAGCAGCTTGGTGACAGTTAGCACAGATACGCAGTATTTT. This sequence encodes CASSLVTVSTDTQYF. V usage is TRBV5-1 and J usage is TRBJ2-3; D possibly corresponds to TRBD1 (5 bases). The CDR3 runs 15 residues. The V gene lost 0 bases and the J gene lost 0 bases, with 8 bases spanning the gap. Germline CDR1 reads SGHRS; CDR2 reads YFSETQ.

The chain employs TRBV27 and TRBJ1-4; a possible D gene is TRBD1 (5 bases). The V and J ends lost 6 bases and 3 bases respectively, with 17 bases between them. The CDR3 is made up of 16 amino acids. Germline assignment: CDR1 MNHEY and CDR2 SMNVEV (reference sequence). CDR3 sequence: CASSPGSRGPNEKLFF. The CDR3 nucleotides read TGTGCCAGCAGCCCAGGGTCGAGGGGTCCTAATGAAAAACTGTTTTTT.

This clone showed up just once. The rearrangement links TRBV7-6 to TRBJ2-7, with TRBD2 as a possible D gene (6 bases). V was trimmed by 1 base and J by 0 bases, leaving 16 bases between them. Germline V gene sequence: CDR1 SGHVS, CDR2 FNYEAQ. This CDR3 region has 17 residues. The CDR3 nucleotides are TGTGCCAGCAGCTTAGGGCCCTCCGGGCGGGACTCCTACGAGCAGTACTTC. Its protein product is CASSLGPSGRDSYEQYF.